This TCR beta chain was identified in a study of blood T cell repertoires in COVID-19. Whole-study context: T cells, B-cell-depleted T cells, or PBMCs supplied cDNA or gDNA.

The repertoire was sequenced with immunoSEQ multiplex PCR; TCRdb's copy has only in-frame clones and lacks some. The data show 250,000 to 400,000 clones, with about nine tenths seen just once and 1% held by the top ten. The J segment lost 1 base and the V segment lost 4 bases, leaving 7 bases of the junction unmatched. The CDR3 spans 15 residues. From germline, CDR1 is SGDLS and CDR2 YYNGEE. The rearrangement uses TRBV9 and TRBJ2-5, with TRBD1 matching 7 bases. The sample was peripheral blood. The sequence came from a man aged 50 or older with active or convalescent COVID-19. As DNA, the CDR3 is TGTGCCAGCAGCCAACAGACAGGGCGCCAAGAGACCCAGTACTTC. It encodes CASSQQTGRQETQYF.